The 9 T cell receptor beta chains listed next were all sequenced from one sample in a study of a mutant IDH1 vaccine in newly diagnosed glioma. These TCRs' antigens remain unknown. Repertoires were generated with immunoSEQ multiplex PCR, while TCRdb's copy carries only in-frame clones and drops some. The sample lists 25,000 to 30,000 clones; approximately 80% were seen once. Time point meaning: week 5, during vaccination. Mutant IDH1 20-mer peptide, at 300 ug, made up each vaccine dose, with topical imiquimod. Sequenced here: PBMCs, sampled from a glioma patient whose treatment included an IDH1 peptide vaccine. These receptors originate from a man in his forties or fifties with glioma. Some clones in this sample may be carry-over from other donors' samples.

V is TRBV13 and J is TRBJ2-7; D could derive from TRBD1 or TRBD2 (5 bases each). The CDR3 length is 13 residues. Trimming took off 5 bases at V and 4 bases at J, with 12 bases between the two ends. The germline V gene has CDR1 PRHDT and CDR2 FYEKMQ (reference sequence). The CDR3 reads CASSPGYRYEQYF. The CDR3 DNA is TGTGCCAGCAGCCCGGGGTACAGGTACGAGCAGTACTTC. The whole variable domain, remainder taken from reference TRBV13 and TRBJ2-7, is AAGVIQSPRHLIKEKRETATLKCYPIPRHDTVYWYQQGPGQDPQFLISFYEKMQSDKGSIPDRFSAQQFSDYHSELNMSSLELGDSALYFCASSPGYRYEQYFGPGTRLTVT.

This clone was recorded only once. The chain links TRBV10-3 to TRBJ1-6; a possible D gene is TRBD1 (6 bases). The CDR3 loop spans 20 amino acids. Trimming left V 6 bases short and J 0 bases short, with 24 bases between. Germline V gives CDR1 ENHRY, CDR2 SYGVKD. CDR3 nucleotides: TGTGCCATCAGGGGAGGCGACAGCGAAGGAGGGGGCTCCTATAATTCACCCCTCCACTTT. Translated, it gives CAIRGGDSEGGGSYNSPLHF.

Only one count was recorded for this clone. This rearrangement joins TRBV12-5 to TRBJ1-1; D is possibly TRBD1 (5 bases). The CDR3 runs to 16 residues. With 0 bases removed from V and 4 bases from J, the gap between germline ends came to 15 bases. Per germline, CDR1 LGHNT and CDR2 FRNRAP. The chain's CDR3 is CASGLVLSGGSTEAFF. CDR3 sequence (DNA): TGTGCTAGTGGTTTGGTACTCTCGGGGGGGAGCACTGAAGCTTTCTTT.

The V and J genes are TRBV2 and TRBJ2-7, with 10 bases identical to TRBD1. Per germline, CDR1 SNHLY and CDR2 FYNNEI. CDR3 length equals 15 residues. V dropped 5 bases and J dropped 2; count of bases not matched to a gene: 6. The CDR3 loop is CASSSGQGLTYEQYF. The DNA for the CDR3 is TGTGCCAGCAGTTCGGGACAGGGGTTAACCTACGAGCAGTACTTC.

In DNA form, the CDR3 reads TGTGCCAGCAGCGATCTAAGGGTCGGGTCCGGGCTACCTTATGGCTACACCTTC. It codes for CASSDLRVGSGLPYGYTF. The gene calls are TRBV14 and TRBJ1-2, with no clear D. Trimming cost V 5 bases and J 5 bases, with 27 bases left between them. Germline CDR1 and CDR2: SGHDN and FVKESK. CDR3 size: 18 residues.

This chain joins TRBV7-8 and TRBJ2-1; D may be TRBD2 (5 bases). The CDR3 runs to 16 residues. With 4 bases removed from V and 1 base from J, the gap between germline ends came to 14 bases. CDR1 SGHVS and CDR2 FQNEAQ come from the germline V gene. The chain's CDR3 is CASSSYDGMSYNEQFF. DNA of the CDR3: TGTGCCAGCAGCTCATATGACGGGATGTCCTACAATGAGCAGTTCTTC.

The chain uses TRBV25-1 and TRBJ1-2; D unclear. CDR3 size: 14 residues. Germline values: CDR1 MGHDK, CDR2 SYGVNS. The V gene lost 6 bases and the J gene lost 4 bases, with 15 bases spanning the gap. In nucleotides, the CDR3 is TGTGCCAGCAGCACGACCGGTTTCAGCTATGGCTACACCTTC. Protein: CASSTTGFSYGYTF.

J is TRBJ1-6 and V is TRBV30; no firm D call. V lost 1 base and J 7 bases, leaving 8 bases between the germline ends. Germline loops: CDR1 GTSNPN, CDR2 SVGIG (reference sequence). The CDR3 extends over 13 amino acids. CDR3 in amino acids: CAWSERPNSPLHF. The DNA for the CDR3 is TGTGCCTGGAGTGAGAGACCGAATTCACCCCTCCACTTT. Full variable domain (missing parts from reference TRBV30 and TRBJ1-6): SQTIHQWPATLVQPVGSPLSLECTVEGTSNPNLYWYRQAAGRGLQLLFYSVGIGQISSEVPQNLSASRPQDRQFILSSKKLLLSDSGFYLCAWSERPNSPLHFGNGTRLTVT.

The gene calls are TRBV19 and TRBJ1-4; 9 positions match TRBD1. Germline V gives CDR1 LNHDA, CDR2 SQIVND (reference sequence). Trimming at V came to 4 bases and at J to 8 bases, leaving 5 bases not matched to a gene. The CDR3 totals 14 residues. The CDR3 DNA reads as TGTGCCAGTAGTAGGACAGGGGAGGAAGAAAAACTGTTTTTT. Its translation: CASSRTGEEEKLFF. The complete variable domain, with remaining parts taken from reference TRBV19 and TRBJ1-4, reads DGGITQSPKYLFRKEGQNVTLSCEQNLNHDAMYWYRQDPGQGLRLIYYSQIVNDFQKGDIAEGYSVSREKKESFPLTVTSAQKNPTAFYLCASSRTGEEEKLFFGSGTQLSVL.